The rows below give T cell receptor beta chains drawn from one sample of a study of cytomegalovirus exposure and HLA in healthy donors. Sequenced by immunoSEQ multiplex PCR; TCRdb stores in-frame clones only, minus some. Here the sample spans approximately 120,000 clones, 80% to 90% being singletons. Sequences were obtained from PBMCs. All receptors derive from a woman aged 40 to 50 in good health and CMV-seropositive. The CDR3 runs from the conserved cysteine through the conserved F or W. D genes are given only for firm matches. Clone size appears in some rows only: once, few, many, or a class for an expanded clone.

CDR3aa: CASRRNSEAFF
CDR3nt: TGTGCCAGCAGGCGAAACAGTGAAGCTTTCTTT
v_gene: TRBV28
d_gene: NA
abundance: NA
j_gene: TRBJ1-1
len: 11

CDR3aa: CASSIGTGPPNYGYTF
CDR3nt: TGTGCCAGTAGTATTGGGACAGGACCTCCTAACTATGGCTACACCTTC
v_gene: TRBV19
d_gene: TRBD1
abundance: NA
j_gene: TRBJ1-2
len: 16

CDR3aa: CASSLDRGLARDYEQYF
CDR3nt: TGTGCCAGCAGCTTAGATCGCGGACTAGCTCGGGACTACGAGCAGTACTTC
v_gene: TRBV11-3
d_gene: TRBD2
abundance: once
j_gene: TRBJ2-7
len: 17

CDR3aa: CASSLLATSTDTQYF
CDR3nt: TGTGCCAGCAGCTTGCTAGCAACTAGCACAGATACGCAGTATTTT
v_gene: TRBV7-9
d_gene: NA
abundance: few
j_gene: TRBJ2-3
len: 15

CDR3aa: CASRGTGSVQETQYF
CDR3nt: TGTGCCAGTAGAGGGACAGGGTCTGTTCAAGAGACCCAGTACTTC
v_gene: TRBV19
d_gene: TRBD1
abundance: NA
j_gene: TRBJ2-5
len: 15

CDR3aa: CASSPRQGGYEQYF
CDR3nt: TGTGCCAGCAGCCCCCGACAGGGAGGCTACGAGCAGTACTTC
v_gene: TRBV9
d_gene: NA
abundance: NA
j_gene: TRBJ2-7
len: 14

CDR3aa: CATSLSAGVYNEQFF
CDR3nt: TGCGCCACCTCTCTTTCGGCGGGAGTATACAATGAGCAGTTCTTC
v_gene: TRBV10-2
d_gene: TRBD2
abundance: once
j_gene: TRBJ2-1
len: 15

CDR3aa: CAWSAGTGLQETQYF
CDR3nt: TGTGCCTGGAGTGCCGGGACAGGGCTCCAAGAGACCCAGTACTTC
v_gene: TRBV30
d_gene: TRBD1
abundance: NA
j_gene: TRBJ2-5
len: 15

CDR3aa: CASSLVAGAYEQYF
CDR3nt: TGTGCCAGCAGCTTGGTAGCGGGAGCCTACGAGCAGTACTTC
v_gene: TRBV5-6
d_gene: TRBD2
abundance: NA
j_gene: TRBJ2-7
len: 14

CDR3aa: CASSKVSGRGSPEAFF
CDR3nt: TGTGCCAGCAGCAAAGTTTCTGGCAGGGGGAGTCCTGAAGCTTTCTTT
v_gene: TRBV21-1
d_gene: NA
abundance: NA
j_gene: TRBJ1-1
len: 16

CDR3aa: CASSADGTSDEQFF
CDR3nt: TGTGCCAGCAGCGCTGACGGGACTAGCGATGAGCAGTTCTTC
v_gene: TRBV9
d_gene: TRBD2
abundance: once
j_gene: TRBJ2-1
len: 14

CDR3aa: CASSSHPLEQYF
CDR3nt: TGTGCCAGCAGCTCACACCCCCTCGAGCAGTACTTC
v_gene: TRBV7-9
d_gene: NA
abundance: NA
j_gene: TRBJ2-7
len: 12

CDR3aa: CASSVWQGESSYNEQFF
CDR3nt: TGTGCCAGCAGCGTATGGCAGGGGGAGAGTTCCTACAATGAGCAGTTCTTC
v_gene: TRBV9
d_gene: TRBD1
abundance: NA
j_gene: TRBJ2-1
len: 17

CDR3aa: CASSPSSGSGLEQYF
CDR3nt: TGTGCCAGCAGTCCCTCTAGCGGGAGCGGCCTCGAGCAGTACTTC
v_gene: TRBV6-5
d_gene: TRBD2
abundance: NA
j_gene: TRBJ2-7
len: 15

CDR3aa: CASSPNAGLTEQYF
CDR3nt: TGTGCCAGCAGCCCGAACGCGGGGCTAACCGAGCAGTACTTC
v_gene: TRBV4-2
d_gene: NA
abundance: NA
j_gene: TRBJ2-7
len: 14